The 8 T cell receptor beta chains reported below all come from one sample, sequenced in a study of CD8+ T cells in alopecia areata. RNA was extracted and reverse transcribed into cDNA as the sequencing template. Profiled with immunoSEQ multiplex PCR; TCRdb holds only in-frame clones, not every one. In the table there are approximately 180,000 clones, 65% to 75% of which are singletons. The specimen comprised CD8+ T cells sorted from blood, sampled at week 0. All receptors come from a human donor with alopecia areata.

The V gene is TRBV5-1, the J gene TRBJ2-1; no clear D gene. The germline V gene encodes CDR1 SGHRS and CDR2 YFSETQ. Trimming stripped 5 bases from V and 6 bases from J, with 15 bases between. CDR3 size: 14 residues. This CDR3 reads CASSFQRAGNEQFF. The CDR3, as DNA: TGCGCCAGCAGTTTTCAGCGCGCTGGCAATGAGCAGTTCTTC. Full variable domain (remainder filled in from reference TRBV5-1 and TRBJ2-1): KAGVTQTPRYLIKTRGQQVTLSCSPISGHRSVSWYQQTPGQGLQFLFEYFSETQRNKGNFPGRFSGRQFSNSRSEMNVSTLELGDSALYLCASSFQRAGNEQFFGPGTRLTVL.

The V call is TRBV27, the J call TRBJ2-7, with 8 bases aligning to TRBD1. J lost 7 bases, V lost 6 bases, and 5 bases had no gene match. The CDR3 has 12 amino acids. Looked up from germline, CDR1 is MNHEY and CDR2 is SMNVEV (reference sequence). Here the CDR3 DNA reads TGTGCCAGCAGGCAGGGGGCCCGGGAGCAGTACTTC. Translation gives CASRQGAREQYF.

This chain links TRBV5-1 with TRBJ2-2; D unresolved. V was trimmed by 4 bases and J by 9 bases, leaving 25 bases between them. CDR1 and CDR2 (germline): SGHRS, YFSETQ. The CDR3 spans 17 residues. The CDR3, as DNA: TGCGCCAGCAGCCCCCGAACCGGCCTAGTGAGGCCCCGGGAGCTGTTTTTT. Protein product: CASSPRTGLVRPRELFF.

The chain recombines TRBV12-5 with TRBJ1-1; 7 bases fit TRBD1. The ends lost 6 bases at V and 1 base at J; junction bases unmatched: 8. The germline V gene encodes CDR1 LGHNT and CDR2 FRNRAP. The CDR3 runs to 15 residues. The CDR3 here is CASGTSGTANTEAFF. The CDR3 nucleotides are TGTGCTAGTGGAACATCCGGGACAGCGAACACTGAAGCTTTCTTT. The variable domain in full, with the rest retrieved from reference TRBV12-5 and TRBJ1-1, is DARVTQTPRHKVTEMGQEVTMRCQPILGHNTVFWYRQTMMQGLELLAYFRNRAPLDDSGMPKDRFSAEMPDATLATLKIQPSEPRDSAVYFCASGTSGTANTEAFFGQGTRLTVV.

This chain connects TRBV25-1 to TRBJ1-2; D is perhaps TRBD1 (6 bases). Deletions cut 7 bases from V and 6 bases from J, with 15 bases between. Germline CDR1 reads MGHDK; CDR2 reads SYGVNS. The CDR3 is 13 amino acids. The CDR3, as DNA: TGTGCCAGCACCCGAGGGGGATTGGATGGCTACACCTTC. It specifies CASTRGGLDGYTF.

The chain links TRBV7-9 to TRBJ1-5; 8 bases agree with TRBD1. CDR1 is SEHNR and CDR2 is FQNEAQ in the germline V gene (reference sequence). V lost 6 bases, J lost 3 bases, and 4 bases stayed unmatched. CDR3 size: 14 residues. The CDR3 DNA follows: TGTGCCAGCAGTCCGACAGGGGACAATCAGCCCCAGCATTTT. Its protein product is CASSPTGDNQPQHF. Full variable domain (remainder filled in from reference TRBV7-9 and TRBJ1-5): DTGVSQNPRHKITKRGQNVTFRCDPISEHNRLYWYRQTLGQGPEFLTYFQNEAQLEKSRLLSDRFSAERPKGSFSTLEIQRTEQGDSAMYLCASSPTGDNQPQHFGDGTRLSIL.

The rearrangement joins TRBV20-1 to TRBJ2-7, with a weak D call TRBD1 (6 bases). The CDR3 loop spans 10 amino acids. Germline assignment: CDR1 DFQATT and CDR2 SNEGSKA (reference sequence). The germline V and J ends were trimmed by 7 bases and 4 bases, with 8 bases remaining between them. The CDR3 sequence is CSVQGYEQYF. For the CDR3, the DNA is TGCAGTGTACAGGGTTACGAGCAGTACTTC.

J is TRBJ2-7 and V is TRBV27; 7 nucleotides match TRBD2. CDR3 length: 16 amino acids. Trimming at V came to 5 bases and at J to 2 bases, leaving 12 bases not matched to a gene. Looked up from germline, CDR1 is MNHEY and CDR2 is SMNVEV (reference sequence). CDR3 DNA sequence: TGTGCCAGCAGTAACCTGCGAGTCGGGGGGACCTACGAGCAGTACTTC. Translated, it gives CASSNLRVGGTYEQYF.